The clone carrying this T cell receptor (beta chain) was observed a few times. TCRdb re-derived calls from the PCR reads in MiXCR, one entry per CDR3 protein. The sample carries 10,000 or so distinct CDR3 sequences, over 25% recorded once. The data originate from a study of immune characterization of retroperitoneal liposarcoma. CDR1 MNHNS and CDR2 SASEGT come from the germline V gene. There are 13 residues in the CDR3. This clonotype was obtained from a male donor with retroperitoneal liposarcoma. The rearrangement uses TRBV6-1 and TRBJ2-1, with D uncertain. The J call may be faulty, since TRBJ2-5 better matches the DNA end. Sequencing used tumor tissue. The CDR3: CASSYFGQETQYF. The CDR3 bases are TGTGCCAGCAGTTATTTTGGGCAAGAGACCCAGTACTTC.